Below, 27 T cell receptor beta chains from the same sample are listed, as sequenced in a study of T cells in Graves' hyperthyroidism and ophthalmopathy. Authors of the study amplified TCR beta CDR3 regions from RNA transcripts. A set of HTBI primers served as the primers for a first-round RT-PCR of the TCR CDR3. TCRdb recomputed calls from the multiplex PCR reads with MiXCR, one row per CDR3 protein. This table holds about 210,000 distinct CDR3 sequences, under 20% found once. Input material: blood. These TCRs come from a man aged 50 to 60 with Graves' hyperthyroidism.

The sample holds many counts of this clonotype. This rearrangement joins TRBV3-1 to TRBJ1-2; D not certain. Germline CDR1 LGHDT, CDR2 YNNKEL (reference sequence). This CDR3 is built from 16 residues. V dropped 0 bases and J dropped 4 bases, with 15 bases sitting between them. The CDR3 protein is CASSQDGQETFYGYTF. CDR3 sequence (DNA): TGTGCCAGCAGCCAAGATGGGCAGGAGACCTTCTATGGCTACACCTTC.

This clonotype was seen a handful of times. V and J are TRBV20-1 and TRBJ2-1; 11 bases agree with TRBD2. This CDR3 has 16 amino acids. The ends lost 0 bases at V and 3 bases at J; junction bases unmatched: 4. Germline CDR1 and CDR2: DFQATT and SNEGSKA (reference sequence). The CDR3 loop reads CSARDPLAGGYNEQFF. The CDR3 nucleotides read TGCAGTGCTAGAGATCCCCTAGCGGGAGGCTACAATGAGCAGTTCTTC.

Many counts were recorded for this clonotype. The chain links TRBV28 to TRBJ2-4; D remains unclear. The V end was cut by 2 bases, the J end by 0 bases, with 5 bases between. This CDR3 spans 14 amino acids. The germline V gene encodes CDR1 MDHEN and CDR2 SYDVKM. CDR3 DNA: TGTGCCAGCAGTTTAAGAGTAGCCAAAAACATTCAGTACTTC. It specifies CASSLRVAKNIQYF.

The chain recombines TRBV3-1 with TRBJ2-3; 8 bases line up with TRBD2. This CDR3 has 15 amino acids. Germline V gene data show CDR1 as LGHDT and CDR2 as YNNKEL (reference sequence). V lost 5 bases and J lost 2; bases outside the gene matches: 6. The CDR3 nucleotides read TGTGCCAGCAGCTTTGGACTAGCCTACACAGATACGCAGTATTTT. It codes for CASSFGLAYTDTQYF.

This clonotype was detected many times. The V gene is TRBV28, the J gene TRBJ1-4; D is uncertain. In germline, CDR1 is MDHEN, CDR2 SYDVKM. The CDR3 totals 12 residues. Trimming left V 7 bases short and J 7 bases short, with 10 bases between. The CDR3 coding sequence is TGTGCCAGCATCGGACGAGGTGAAAAACTGTTTTTT. Its protein product is CASIGRGEKLFF.

In its sample, this clonotype was seen a few times. The J gene is TRBJ1-1, the V gene TRBV9; no reliable D call. CDR3 length: 11 amino acids. Germline lookup yields CDR1 SGDLS and CDR2 YYNGEE. The V end lost 2 bases, the J end lost 10 bases, and 9 bases lay between the germline ends. CDR3 sequence: CASSVVPRAFF. DNA of the CDR3: TGTGCCAGCAGCGTGGTCCCAAGAGCTTTCTTT.

The genes are TRBV6-5 and TRBJ2-5, with unresolved D. CDR3 length equals 13 residues. Trimming removed 3 bases at V and 5 bases at J, with 10 bases between. Germline V gene data show CDR1 as MNHEY and CDR2 as SVGAGI. CDR3 protein: CASSYGLDETQYF. As DNA, the CDR3 is TGTGCCAGCAGTTATGGGCTAGATGAGACCCAGTACTTC.

The chain carries TRBV6-1 and TRBJ2-7; D is possibly TRBD1 or TRBD2 (5 bases each). V lost 1 base and J 0 bases, leaving 10 bases between the germline ends. Germline V gene sequence: CDR1 MNHNS, CDR2 SASEGT. The CDR3 is 15 amino acids. CDR3 region: CASSEGGTGSYEQYF. In DNA form, the CDR3 reads TGTGCCAGCAGTGAAGGTGGGACGGGCTCCTACGAGCAGTACTTC.

This clonotype was detected once. The chain has TRBV28 and TRBJ2-7; D perhaps matches TRBD2 (7 bases). The CDR3 is 15 residues long. Per germline, CDR1 MDHEN and CDR2 SYDVKM. Trimming stripped 8 bases from V and 0 bases from J, with 17 bases between. The CDR3 loop reads CASETLGGDSYEQYF. The DNA for the CDR3 is TGTGCCAGCGAAACCTTAGGGGGGGACTCCTACGAGCAGTACTTC.

The sample holds many counts of this clonotype. The CDR3 loop reads CASSLARGQRNSGANVLTF. In nucleotides, the CDR3 is TGTGCCAGCAGCTTAGCGCGTGGACAGCGAAACTCTGGGGCCAACGTCCTGACTTTC. The chain couples TRBV7-8 to TRBJ2-6, with D tentatively TRBD1 (6 bases). Trimming pared 0 bases from V and 0 bases from J, leaving 15 bases between. In germline, CDR1 is SGHVS, CDR2 FQNEAQ. The CDR3 totals 19 residues.

Turning to this clonotype: Since a much larger clone is just one base distant, this may be a read error. This chain uses TRBV3-1 with TRBJ1-1, with D perhaps TRBD1 (6 bases). The CDR3 extends over 15 amino acids. Germline assignment: CDR1 LGHDT and CDR2 YNNKEL (reference sequence). This CDR3 is CASNQRDRIYTEAFF. The CDR3 DNA follows: TGTGCCAGCAACCAACGTGACAGGATCTACACTGAAGCTTTCTTT. Based on the CDR3 plus reference TRBV3-1 and TRBJ1-1, the full variable domain is DTAVSQTPKYLVTQMGNDKSIKCEQNLGHDTMYWYKQDSKKFLKIMFSYNNKELIINETVPNRFSPKSPDKAHLNLHINSLELGDSAVYFCASNQRDRIYTEAFFGQGTRLTVV.

This clonotype occurred many times. V is TRBV28 and J is TRBJ2-1, with TRBD2 matching over 9 bases. Germline-derived CDR1 and CDR2 are MDHEN and SYDVKM. The CDR3 loop spans 15 amino acids. V trimming: 2 bases; J trimming: 7 bases; junction bases outside the gene matches: 6. The CDR3 loop is CASSLRGRASNEQFF. Written as DNA, the CDR3 is TGTGCCAGCAGTTTACGCGGGAGGGCGTCGAATGAGCAGTTCTTC.

This clonotype came up many times. The rearrangement joins TRBV30 to TRBJ1-1; 7 bases match TRBD1. Per germline, CDR1 GTSNPN and CDR2 SVGIG (reference sequence). The CDR3 is 12 amino acids. J was trimmed by 11 bases and V by 1 base; bases with no gene match: 7. The CDR3 sequence is CAWSGGGQTAFF. Written as DNA, the CDR3 is TGTGCCTGGAGTGGAGGGGGACAGACGGCTTTCTTT.

The gene calls are TRBV5-4 and TRBJ2-3; TRBD1 agrees at 7 bases. The CDR3 covers 16 residues. CDR1 and CDR2 from the germline V gene are SGHNT and YYREEE (reference sequence). Trimming took 0 bases from V and 5 from J; bases not matched to a gene: 9. The CDR3 is CASSLAGRQGKDTQYF. The CDR3 DNA follows: TGTGCCAGCAGCTTGGCCGGTCGACAGGGTAAAGATACGCAGTATTTT.

This clonotype was picked up many times. This chain links TRBV11-3 with TRBJ2-3, with D unresolved. The germline V and J ends were trimmed by 2 bases and 2 bases, with 5 bases remaining between them. Germline loops: CDR1 SGHNT, CDR2 YENEEA. This CDR3 has 13 residues. CDR3 sequence: CASSLLFTDTQYF. CDR3 in DNA: TGTGCCAGCAGCTTATTATTCACAGATACGCAGTATTTT.

The chain recombines TRBV3-1 with TRBJ2-3; D may match TRBD1 or TRBD2 (5 bases each). The CDR3 loop spans 18 amino acids. V was pared by 2 bases and J by 4 bases, with 22 bases between. Germline CDR1 and CDR2: LGHDT and YNNKEL (reference sequence). DNA of the CDR3: TGTGCCAGCAGCCAAATGTTCCGGGATGGGGGATTGTCAGATACGCAGTATTTT. Translation: CASSQMFRDGGLSDTQYF.

This clonotype occurred many times. The chain combines TRBV28 with TRBJ2-5; D might be TRBD2 (6 bases). Looked up from germline, CDR1 is MDHEN and CDR2 is SYDVKM. This CDR3 is built from 13 residues. With 1 base removed from V and 5 bases from J, the gap between germline ends came to 8 bases. The CDR3 DNA is TGTGCCAGCAGTTTATCGGGGGTGGAGACCCAGTACTTC. It is translated as CASSLSGVETQYF.

This clonotype was detected only a few times. The chain employs TRBV6-5 and TRBJ1-5; no definite D call. CDR1 MNHEY and CDR2 SVGAGI come from the germline V gene. The CDR3 has 14 amino acids. V lost 0 bases, J lost 5 bases, and 8 bases lay in between. The CDR3 loop is CASSYSPQYQPQHF. CDR3 bases: TGTGCCAGCAGTTACTCGCCACAGTATCAGCCCCAGCATTTT.

This clonotype was seen at least ten times. The chain joins TRBV28 to TRBJ2-7; TRBD2 matches at 7 bases. V shed 2 bases, J shed 3 bases, and the junction held 10 bases outside the gene matches. From germline, CDR1 is MDHEN and CDR2 SYDVKM. The CDR3 consists of 16 residues. The CDR3 here is CASSLLLRERRYEQYF. DNA for the CDR3: TGTGCCAGCAGTTTACTTTTGCGGGAGCGACGCTACGAGCAGTACTTC.

This clonotype has ten or more counts. This chain uses TRBV18 with TRBJ2-7; D is unclear. Germline CDR1 KGHSH, CDR2 LQKENI. Trimming cost V 1 base and J 5 bases, with 18 bases left between them. The CDR3 extends over 16 amino acids. CDR3: CASSPRTSIIEDEQYF. In DNA, the CDR3 is TGTGCCAGCTCACCACGTACCAGCATAATCGAGGACGAGCAGTACTTC.

This clonotype occurred many times. The rearrangement links TRBV20-1 to TRBJ1-6, with D unresolved. The V end was cut by 3 bases, the J end by 2 bases, with 8 bases between. Germline values: CDR1 DFQATT, CDR2 SNEGSKA (reference sequence). The CDR3 sequence is 14 residues long. In nucleotides, the CDR3 is TGCAGTGCTAGCCCCGGGACCTATAATTCACCCCTCCACTTT. It specifies CSASPGTYNSPLHF.

This clonotype was found many times. V is TRBV20-1 and J is TRBJ2-2; no firm D call. This CDR3 region has 13 residues. With 3 bases removed from V and 5 bases from J, the gap between germline ends came to 10 bases. Germline lookup yields CDR1 DFQATT and CDR2 SNEGSKA (reference sequence). The CDR3 reads CSASLDTTGELFF. CDR3 coding DNA: TGCAGTGCTAGCCTGGATACGACCGGGGAGCTGTTTTTT.

The rearrangement uses TRBV10-1 and TRBJ2-1; D may be TRBD2 (5 bases). CDR3 size: 16 residues. The V gene's germline CDR1 is WNHNN and CDR2 SYGVQD (reference sequence). V was pared by 10 bases and J by 4 bases, with 23 bases between. CDR3 coding DNA: TGCGCCATAGCCCCTCCCCGGAGGACCGCGTACAATGAGCAGTTCTTC. Translated, it gives CAIAPPRRTAYNEQFF.

In this sample, this clonotype turned up many times. The rearrangement uses TRBV7-9 and TRBJ1-1; 9 bases are shared with TRBD1. The germline V gene has CDR1 SEHNR and CDR2 FQNEAQ (reference sequence). The V gene end was trimmed by 5 bases and the J gene end by 2 bases; junction bases not matched to a gene: 6. This CDR3 region has 15 residues. For the CDR3, the DNA is TGTGCCAGCAGCACAAAGACAGGGGGAAACACTGAAGCTTTCTTT. This gives the protein CASSTKTGGNTEAFF.

Many counts were recorded for this clonotype. This chain uses TRBV28 with TRBJ2-2, with D possibly matching TRBD1 (6 bases). Trimming pared 3 bases from V and 6 bases from J, leaving 11 bases between. The CDR3 has 14 amino acids. Germline V lookup: CDR1 MDHEN, CDR2 SYDVKM. CDR3 sequence (DNA): TGTGCCAGCAGTTTCCAGGGGAGATCCGGGGAGCTGTTTTTT. This translates into CASSFQGRSGELFF.

In this sample, this clonotype turned up many times. The rearrangement links TRBV6-1 to TRBJ1-5; TRBD1 matches 8 bases. This CDR3 is 14 amino acids long. The trim removed 4 bases at V and 7 bases at J, leaving 6 bases unmatched. Per the germline V gene, CDR1 is MNHNS and CDR2 is SASEGT. CDR3 sequence (DNA): TGTGCCAGCAGTGGGACAGGGCTAGGGCAGCCCCAGCATTTT. It is translated as CASSGTGLGQPQHF.

This clonotype was found a few times. The chain couples TRBV27 to TRBJ1-2; D is unclear. This CDR3 is built from 13 residues. CDR1 and CDR2 (germline): MNHEY, SMNVEV (reference sequence). Trimming cost V 3 bases and J 5 bases, with 10 bases left between them. The CDR3 nucleotides read TGTGCCAGCAGTTTCGGGAGGTTTTATGGCTACACCTTC. This codes for CASSFGRFYGYTF.